The clone carrying this T cell receptor (beta chain) was recorded a few times. What it recognizes is unknown. The study reverse transcribed the entire isolated RNA, so it sequenced expressed TCRB transcripts. Clones were sequenced by immunoSEQ multiplex PCR, and TCRdb holds only the in-frame ones, with some missing. The sample holds over 300,000 clones; about a tenth are singletons and the top ten take roughly 0.99%. CD4+ naive, central memory, regulatory and stem cell-like memory cells were sorted via CD45RO/CCR7/CD25/CD127/CD95/CD27. This specimen belongs to a study of beta chain features in type 1 diabetes. Study-level background: Patient and healthy donor groups were alike in age, gender and cell yields. Broader study findings: Shorter templates may be favored by PCR, equally so in patients and controls. Among all four CD4+ subsets, Type 1 diabetes patients had TCRB CDR3s that were moderately but significantly shorter. Cells with high TCR expression could be over-represented when cDNA is sequenced.

Germline assignment: CDR1 SGHAT and CDR2 FQNNGV. The ends lost 5 bases at V and 3 bases at J; junction bases unmatched: 15. The CDR3 is made up of 18 amino acids. The rearrangement joins TRBV11-2 to TRBJ2-1; 8 nucleotides line up with TRBD2. The receptor was derived from a man younger than 45 with type 1 diabetes. Sequenced material: central memory CD4+ T cells from blood. CDR3 nucleotides: TGTGCCAGCAGCCCCCTGAGGGTGGCGGGGGGAATCTACAATGAGCAGTTCTTC. Its translation: CASSPLRVAGGIYNEQFF. Together with reference TRBV11-2 and TRBJ2-1, the CDR3 gives the full variable domain: EAGVAQSPRYKIIEKRQSVAFWCNPISGHATLYWYQQILGQGPKLLIQFQNNGVVDDSQLPKDRFSAERLKGVDSTLKIQPAKLEDSAVYLCASSPLRVAGGIYNEQFFGPGTRLTVL.